This TCR beta chain was retrieved from a study of Graves' ophthalmopathy and Graves' hyperthyroidism. Per germline, CDR1 MGHRA and CDR2 YSYEKL. The CDR3 totals 17 residues. V lost 1 base and J lost 7, with 20 bases in between. Amplified TCR beta CDR3 regions were obtained using RNA transcripts as template. Scientists carried out first-round RT-PCR using HTBI primers and then a second-round multiplex PCR. TCRdb passed the multiplex PCR reads through MiXCR, listing each CDR3 protein once. The table lists about 220,000 distinct CDR3 sequences, under 25% of them singletons. The study excluded patients with other autoimmune diseases, uncontrolled infections, pregnancy or lactation. Notes on the study in general: The authors also found most expanded thyroid clonotypes above 0.001 frequency in blood.

As to this clonotype: Its specificity is not known.

The rearrangement uses TRBV4-1 and TRBJ1-5, with D maybe TRBD1 (6 bases). The sequence came from a woman aged 45-59 years with Graves' ophthalmopathy. The specimen was peripheral blood. CDR3 amino acids: CASSQGSTGGAGQPQHF. The CDR3 DNA reads TGCGCCAGCAGCCAAGGGAGCACGGGGGGGGCTGGACAGCCCCAGCATTTT.